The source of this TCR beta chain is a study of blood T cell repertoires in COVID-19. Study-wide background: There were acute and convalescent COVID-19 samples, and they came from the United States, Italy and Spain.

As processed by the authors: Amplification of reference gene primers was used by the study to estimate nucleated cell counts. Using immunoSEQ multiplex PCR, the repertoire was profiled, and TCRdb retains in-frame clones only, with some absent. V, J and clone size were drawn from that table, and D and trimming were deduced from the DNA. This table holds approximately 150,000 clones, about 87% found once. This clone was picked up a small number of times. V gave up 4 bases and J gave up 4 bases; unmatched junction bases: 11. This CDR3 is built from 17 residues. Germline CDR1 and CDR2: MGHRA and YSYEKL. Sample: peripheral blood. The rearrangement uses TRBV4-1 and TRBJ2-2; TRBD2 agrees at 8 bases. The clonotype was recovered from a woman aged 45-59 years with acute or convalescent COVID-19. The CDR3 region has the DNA TGCGCCAGCAGCCCTCAGCCGGCGGGGGGAGGCACCGGGGAGCTGTTTTTT. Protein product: CASSPQPAGGGTGELFF.